Detailed here is one T cell receptor (beta chain). Its cognate antigen has yet to be identified. Base qualities are not provided; no much larger clone lies one nucleotide away. TCR cDNA was synthesized by 5'RACE template switching, through which a universal primer site and unique molecular identifiers were introduced. Priming for cDNA synthesis came from both the TCR alpha and TCR beta constant segments. Library amplification involved two PCR steps, and the second step added sample barcodes and sequencing adapters. Sequencing of the libraries was done on either Illumina HiSeq 2500 (2x100 bp) or NovaSeq (2x150 bp). For the original study's pipeline: Demultiplexing of reads and collapsing into UMI consensus sequences were performed with MIGEC, and V(D)J alignment was carried out with MiXCR. Vaccine-responding clonotypes were defined with edgeR using replicate PBMC samples, requiring FDR below 0.01 and a log2 fold change above 5 up to day 15. Each bulk clonotype was labeled CD4 or CD8 based on which sequenced repertoire, CD4 or CD8, contained the clonotype at higher abundance. TCRdb reran the public reads through fastp at Q25 and MiXCR, keeping productive beta chains. Every entry covers one CDR3 protein and lists the most common genes and DNA from its rows. The V and J calls were not made by the authors but by TCRdb's processing. Present in this sample are hundreds of thousands of distinct CDR3 sequences, roughly 14% of which were seen just once. The top ten hold 11% to 15% of the sample.

Looking up the germline V gene yields CDR1 SGHRS and CDR2 YFSETQ. The CDR3 starts with the cysteine, ends with the phenylalanine, and has 16 residues. Here the CDR3 DNA is all that survives: 48 bases in frame from base 1. V sheds 4 bases and J sheds 0 bases, leaving 14 bases between their ends. The data were obtained in a study of T cells after yellow fever vaccination (dated 2019 in TCRdb). About the full investigation: The SMART-Seq v4 Ultra Low Input RNA kit was used to prepare libraries from fractions with low cell numbers. Two healthy male donors, one aged 18 to 30 and one aged 30 to 39 years, were included in the cohort. Bulk TCR alpha and beta repertoires were sequenced longitudinally to track T-cell clones before and after primary and booster YFV17D yellow fever vaccination. Blood samples were taken at several timepoints before and after primary and secondary immunization, and bulk PBMC replicates and cell subsets were isolated.

Overall results and qualifications from the work: Compared with the primary T-cell response, the secondary T-cell response was faster but weaker, reaching its peak on day 5 rather than on day 15. Most clones expanded after primary vaccination were re-detected after the booster (just under 97% of CD4 and around 88% of CD8), suggesting broad memory maintenance. Computational filtering was needed because FACS-sorted repertoires could contain abundant contaminating clonotypes from the bulk population. Because the study included only a couple of donors, the extent to which the findings can be generalized is limited. A small share of clonotypes was detected in both CD4 and CD8 compartments, with the overlap likely arising from convergent recombination.

This specimen's treatment or condition label, per the study, means: live attenuated yellow fever vaccine strain. At every blood-draw timepoint, two biological replicates of bulk PBMCs were collected. PBMCs were isolated from peripheral blood using a standard Ficoll-Paque protocol. TriZol was used to extract RNA from bulk PBMCs, from CD4 and CD8 fractions, and from dextramer-positive and dextramer-negative fractions. The sequence derives from a man aged 30-40 years who received the YFV17D yellow fever vaccine. This receptor chain uses TRBV5-1 and TRBJ2-1, with no confident D gene call. Source: PBMCs, taken on the day of the yellow fever booster vaccination. The CDR3 corresponds to CASSLAYSLSYNEQFF. The DNA sequence reads TGCGCCAGCAGCCTCGCCTATTCACTCTCCTACAATGAGCAGTTCTTC.